The entry that follows covers one TCR beta chain sequence. Its antigen remains unidentified. Within the sample, other DNA sequences also encode this same CDR3. Assay used: immunoSEQ multiplex PCR; TCRdb lists only in-frame clones, some missing. The sample has 2 million to 2.5 million clones, approximately 95% seen once. This record belongs to a study of shared clonotypes between healthy human individuals. Whole-study findings and limits: Sampling was confined to blood; repertoires within tissues likely differ. Rarefaction showed that sequencing of sorted subsets was incomplete (despite large depth).

The sequence was collected from a man between 18 and 35 years old in good health. Sequences were obtained from naive CD4+ T cells sorted from blood. Specified subset: CD45RA+ positively selected.

The CDR3 is CASSLGQGNTEAFF. The CDR3 nucleotides read TGTGCCAGCAGCTTAGGTCAGGGGAACACTGAAGCTTTCTTT. The rearrangement uses TRBV7-2 and TRBJ1-1, with a tentative D call TRBD1 (5 bases). V lost 1 base and J 1 base, leaving 7 bases between the germline ends. Germline V gene lookup returns CDR1 SGHTA and CDR2 FQGNSA. The CDR3 spans 14 residues. Full variable domain (outside the CDR3, taken from reference TRBV7-2 and TRBJ1-1): GAGVSQSPSNKVTEKGKDVELRCDPISGHTALYWYRQSLGQGLEFLIYFQGNSAPDKSGLPSDRFSAERTGGSVSTLTIQRTQQEDSAVYLCASSLGQGNTEAFFGQGTRLTVV.